Below are 27 T cell receptor beta chains sequenced from a single sample in a study of cytotoxic CD8 clonotypes in ibrutinib-treated CLL. Only in-frame clones appear in the TCRdb table, and some are missing; sequencing was by immunoSEQ multiplex PCR. The sample lists about 310,000 clones; almost 80% were seen once. The input for sequencing was PBMCs, taken before ibrutinib treatment. The receptor source for this set is a human donor with chronic lymphocytic leukemia.

This clone has more than one count but fewer than ten. This chain uses TRBV2 with TRBJ2-5; D remains unclear. The germline CDR1 and CDR2 sequences are SNHLY and FYNNEI. Trimming took off 3 bases at V and 7 bases at J, with 9 bases between the two ends. CDR3 length: 12 amino acids. The CDR3 is CASSDVPRTQYF. The CDR3 DNA sequence: TGTGCCAGCAGTGACGTACCGCGGACCCAGTACTTC.

This clone was recorded once. The rearrangement links TRBV6-5 to TRBJ1-4; D possibly corresponds to TRBD1 (6 bases). The CDR3 is 13 amino acids. V lost 7 bases, J lost 6 bases, and 12 bases lay in between. Germline V CDR1 and CDR2: MNHEY, SVGAGI. In nucleotides, the CDR3 is TGTGCCAGCACCCCAGGGGTGCATGAAAAACTGTTTTTT. It translates to CASTPGVHEKLFF.

V gene TRBV4-1 combines with J gene TRBJ1-2, with D perhaps TRBD1 (5 bases). CDR3 size: 15 residues. The V gene lost 2 bases and the J gene lost 2 bases, with 12 bases spanning the gap. The V gene's germline CDR1 is MGHRA and CDR2 YSYEKL. The CDR3 DNA reads TGCGCCAGCAGCCAATTAAAGGGGCTGAACTATGGCTACACCTTC. Translation gives CASSQLKGLNYGYTF.

This chain joins TRBV25-1 and TRBJ1-1, with D tentatively TRBD1 (5 bases). Germline V gene data show CDR1 as MGHDK and CDR2 as SYGVNS. Deletions cut 3 bases from V and 0 bases from J, with 11 bases between. The CDR3 is 15 residues long. The CDR3 reads CASSDPRTLNTEAFF. The CDR3 DNA reads as TGTGCCAGCAGTGACCCTAGGACATTGAACACTGAAGCTTTCTTT.

This clone came up once. The V call is TRBV7-2, the J call TRBJ2-1; 8 bases agree with TRBD2. Trimming at V came to 5 bases and at J to 9 bases, leaving 6 bases not matched to a gene. Germline V CDR1 and CDR2: SGHTA, FQGNSA. The CDR3 extends over 13 amino acids. The CDR3 bases are TGTGCCAGCAGCCCGGGACTAGTCGGTGAGCAGTTCTTC. Translated, it gives CASSPGLVGEQFF.

The chain combines TRBV30 with TRBJ1-4, with a tentative D call TRBD1 (6 bases). Germline loops: CDR1 GTSNPN, CDR2 SVGIG (reference sequence). The CDR3 is 14 residues long. Trimming removed 1 base from V and 5 bases from J, with 11 bases in between. The CDR3 reads CAWSAGTLNEKLFF. As DNA, the CDR3 is TGTGCCTGGAGTGCCGGGACACTAAATGAAAAACTGTTTTTT.

V gene TRBV28 combines with J gene TRBJ2-3, with 12 bases lining up with TRBD2. The junction had 18 bases not matched to a gene; V was cut back by 5 bases and J by 3 bases. Germline V lookup: CDR1 MDHEN, CDR2 SYDVKM. The CDR3 totals 20 residues. CDR3 sequence (DNA): TGTGCCAGCAGTCCCGAGAATCTAGCGGGAGGGCCCTTTAGGACAGATACGCAGTATTTT. Encoded protein: CASSPENLAGGPFRTDTQYF.

The CDR3 DNA sequence: TGCGCCAGCGGACCCTTTGGGAACACTGAAGCTTTCTTT. It encodes CASGPFGNTEAFF. V usage is TRBV5-1 and J usage is TRBJ1-1; D is ambiguous. The CDR3 spans 13 residues. V dropped 7 bases and J dropped 1 base, with 11 bases sitting between them. From germline, CDR1 is SGHRS and CDR2 YFSETQ.

J is TRBJ2-1 and V is TRBV29-1; possibly TRBD2 for D (5 bases). The CDR3 covers 14 residues. Germline assignment: CDR1 SQVTM and CDR2 ANQGSEA. V was trimmed by 7 bases and J by 3 bases, leaving 16 bases between them. The CDR3 protein is CSGRRRADYNEQFF. The CDR3 DNA reads as TGCAGCGGGAGGAGACGCGCGGACTACAATGAGCAGTTCTTC.

This chain connects TRBV19 to TRBJ1-2, with a tentative D call TRBD1 (5 bases). The CDR3 is 14 residues long. V dropped 3 bases and J dropped 5 bases, with 13 bases sitting between them. The germline V gene encodes CDR1 LNHDA and CDR2 SQIVND (reference sequence). In nucleotides, the CDR3 is TGTGCCAGTAGTATTGGCCAGGGCACTTATGGCTACACCTTC. This sequence encodes CASSIGQGTYGYTF.

The rearrangement links TRBV5-1 to TRBJ2-2; D is uncertain. The V gene lost 1 base and the J gene lost 4 bases, with 11 bases spanning the gap. CDR1 is SGHRS and CDR2 is YFSETQ in the germline V gene. The CDR3 is 15 amino acids. CDR3 loop: CASSLSLFVTGELFF. DNA for the CDR3: TGCGCCAGCAGCTTGAGTCTCTTTGTCACCGGGGAGCTGTTTTTT.

The chain links TRBV6-6 to TRBJ1-5, with 9 bases identical to TRBD1. The CDR3 sequence is 14 residues long. J gave up 3 bases and V 6 bases, and 3 bases lay outside the gene matches. Germline CDR1 is MNHNY and CDR2 is SVGAGI (reference sequence). The CDR3 DNA is TGTGCCAGCAGGGGGACAGGGAACAATCAGCCCCAGCATTTT. Translated, it gives CASRGTGNNQPQHF.

This clone was recorded only once. The CDR3: CASSRKQGANEQYF. The CDR3 DNA sequence: TGCGCCAGCAGCCGTAAACAGGGGGCGAACGAGCAGTACTTC. The chain recombines TRBV4-1 with TRBJ2-7, with TRBD1 matching 9 bases. J gave up 5 bases and V 4 bases, and 6 bases lay outside the gene matches. Germline V gene sequence: CDR1 MGHRA, CDR2 YSYEKL. The CDR3 covers 14 residues.

This clone turned up a few times. The chain couples TRBV2 to TRBJ1-5; D remains ambiguous. Per the germline V gene, CDR1 is SNHLY and CDR2 is FYNNEI. V lost 3 bases, J lost 7 bases, and 7 bases lay in between. There are 12 residues in the CDR3. CDR3 residues: CASSDSSQPQHF. The CDR3 DNA reads TGTGCCAGCAGTGATAGCAGCCAGCCCCAGCATTTT.

The V and J genes are TRBV27 and TRBJ2-3; 14 bases are a match to TRBD2. CDR3 length: 17 amino acids. Germline CDR1 and CDR2: MNHEY and SMNVEV (reference sequence). Unmatched junction bases numbered 7, after V lost 2 bases and J lost 6 bases. CDR3 DNA: TGTGCCAGCAGTTTAAACCGACTAGCGGGAGGGCCGGATACGCAGTATTTT. Protein: CASSLNRLAGGPDTQYF.

The chain recombines TRBV20-1 with TRBJ1-1; D is uncertain. The ends were cut back, 4 bases at V and 2 bases at J, with 5 bases in the middle. Germline assignment: CDR1 DFQATT and CDR2 SNEGSKA (reference sequence). CDR3 length: 11 residues. CDR3 coding DNA: TGCAGTGCTATGGAAAACACTGAAGCTTTCTTT. Translation: CSAMENTEAFF.

This clone turned up a few times. The chain is built from TRBV18 and TRBJ2-1; D is perhaps TRBD1 or TRBD2 (5 bases each). The CDR3 loop spans 15 amino acids. Per the germline V gene, CDR1 is KGHSH and CDR2 is LQKENI. Trimming stripped 3 bases from V and 5 bases from J, with 14 bases between. The DNA of the CDR3 is TGTGCCAGCTCACCTACCGGGACCGTGAACAATGAGCAGTTCTTC. Its translation is CASSPTGTVNNEQFF.

V and J are TRBV19 and TRBJ1-2; D unresolved. The CDR3 runs 15 residues. From germline, CDR1 is LNHDA and CDR2 SQIVND (reference sequence). V lost 3 bases and J 2 bases, leaving 13 bases between the germline ends. The CDR3: CASSMGKGLNYGYTF. The CDR3 DNA sequence: TGTGCCAGTAGTATGGGGAAGGGTCTGAACTATGGCTACACCTTC.

The genes are TRBV7-8 and TRBJ1-5; D possibly corresponds to TRBD1 (5 bases). Trimming removed 3 bases from V and 5 bases from J, with 17 bases in between. This CDR3 has 16 amino acids. CDR1 SGHVS and CDR2 FQNEAQ come from the germline V gene. The CDR3 DNA is TGTGCCAGCAGCTTCGCCGGGGCAGTCGTTGATCAGCCCCAGCATTTT. Encoded protein: CASSFAGAVVDQPQHF. The complete variable domain, with remaining parts taken from reference TRBV7-8 and TRBJ1-5, reads GAGVSQSPRYKVAKRGQDVALRCDPISGHVSLFWYQQALGQGPEFLTYFQNEAQLDKSGLPSDRFFAERPEGSVSTLKIQRTQQEDSAVYLCASSFAGAVVDQPQHFGDGTRLSIL.

The chain joins TRBV25-1 to TRBJ2-5, with 16 nucleotides matching TRBD2. CDR1 MGHDK and CDR2 SYGVNS come from the germline V gene. V trimming: 5 bases; J trimming: 2 bases; junction bases outside the gene matches: 2. CDR3 size: 16 residues. In DNA, the CDR3 is TGTGCCAGCAGTCAGGGACTAGCGGGAGGGCAAGAGACCCAGTACTTC. Amino acids: CASSQGLAGGQETQYF.

The chain joins TRBV5-5 to TRBJ2-1; 14 nucleotides agree with TRBD2. With 4 bases clipped from V and 6 bases from J, the junction kept 3 bases outside the gene matches. The CDR3 contains 15 residues. Germline CDR1 and CDR2: SGHKS and YYEKEE (reference sequence). In nucleotides, the CDR3 is TGTGCCAGCAGCGATGGGACTAGCGGGGGCAATGAGCAGTTCTTC. It is translated as CASSDGTSGGNEQFF.

The CDR3 region has the DNA TGTGCCAGCAGCCTCGACAGGGTTTACGAGCAGTACTTC. This encodes CASSLDRVYEQYF. This chain links TRBV11-2 with TRBJ2-7; 7 bases fit TRBD1. The CDR3 is 13 amino acids. Germline V lookup: CDR1 SGHAT, CDR2 FQNNGV. J was trimmed by 4 bases and V by 5 bases; bases with no gene match: 5. The whole variable domain, remainder taken from reference TRBV11-2 and TRBJ2-7, is EAGVAQSPRYKIIEKRQSVAFWCNPISGHATLYWYQQILGQGPKLLIQFQNNGVVDDSQLPKDRFSAERLKGVDSTLKIQPAKLEDSAVYLCASSLDRVYEQYFGPGTRLTVT.

This clone has just a few counts. The gene calls are TRBV28 and TRBJ1-2; tentatively, D is TRBD1 (6 bases). The germline V and J ends were trimmed by 6 bases and 4 bases, with 12 bases remaining between them. The CDR3 is made up of 13 amino acids. Germline lookup yields CDR1 MDHEN and CDR2 SYDVKM. In nucleotides, the CDR3 is TGTGCCAGCAGCACCCACAGGGCCTATGGCTACACCTTC. This encodes CASSTHRAYGYTF.

The chain is built from TRBV30 and TRBJ2-7; perhaps TRBD1 as D (6 bases). The CDR3 spans 12 residues. Germline V CDR1 and CDR2: GTSNPN, SVGIG (reference sequence). V was clipped by 2 bases and J by 3 bases, with 8 bases between them. In DNA form, the CDR3 reads TGTGCCTGGAGTCAGGGACACTACGAGCAGTACTTC. Translated: CAWSQGHYEQYF.

This clone was seen more than once but under ten times. This chain joins TRBV6-6 and TRBJ2-1, with no clear D. The CDR3 is 11 amino acids. Germline-derived CDR1 and CDR2 are MNHNY and SVGAGI (reference sequence). Trimming pared 6 bases from V and 6 bases from J, leaving 6 bases between. The CDR3 DNA follows: TGTGCCAGCAGCCTTTCCAATGAGCAGTTCTTC. It is translated as CASSLSNEQFF.

The chain links TRBV30 to TRBJ2-7; possible D gene TRBD2, 7 bases. Per germline, CDR1 GTSNPN and CDR2 SVGIG (reference sequence). V was trimmed by 4 bases and J by 6 bases, leaving 13 bases between them. This CDR3 has 12 amino acids. The CDR3 spells CAWMRGGGEQYF. The CDR3 region has the DNA TGTGCCTGGATGAGGGGGGGCGGCGAGCAGTACTTC.

V is TRBV9 and J is TRBJ2-1, with D uncertain. Germline V CDR1 and CDR2: SGDLS, YYNGEE. Trimming cost V 0 bases and J 4 bases, with 14 bases left between them. There are 16 residues in the CDR3. DNA for the CDR3: TGTGCCAGCAGCGTAGACCCGGCGAGGCGGTACAATGAGCAGTTCTTC. This encodes CASSVDPARRYNEQFF.